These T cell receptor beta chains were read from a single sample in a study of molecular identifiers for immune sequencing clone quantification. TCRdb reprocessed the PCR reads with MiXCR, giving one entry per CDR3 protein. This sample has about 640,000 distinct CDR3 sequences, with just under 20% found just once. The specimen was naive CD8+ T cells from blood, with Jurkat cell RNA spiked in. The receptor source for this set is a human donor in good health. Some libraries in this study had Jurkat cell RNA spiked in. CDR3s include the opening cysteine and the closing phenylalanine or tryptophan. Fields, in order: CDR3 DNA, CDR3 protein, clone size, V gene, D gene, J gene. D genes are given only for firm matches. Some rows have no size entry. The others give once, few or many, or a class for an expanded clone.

CDR3nt: TGTGCCAGTGGACACTCTAGCGGGCTCAGCACAGATACGCAGTATTTT; CDR3aa: CASGHSSGLSTDTQYF; abundance: many; v_gene: TRBV6-2/TRBV6-3; d_gene: TRBD2; j_gene: TRBJ2-3
CDR3nt: TGTGCCACCAGTGATCCGGCCCTCCCGGACGAGCAGTACTTC; CDR3aa: CATSDPALPDEQYF; abundance: many; v_gene: TRBV24-1; d_gene: -; j_gene: TRBJ2-7
CDR3nt: TGTGCCAGCAGCTTATTGACTAGCGGGGCGAGCACAGATACGCAGTATTTT; CDR3aa: CASSLLTSGASTDTQYF; abundance: many; v_gene: TRBV7-8; d_gene: TRBD2; j_gene: TRBJ2-3
CDR3nt: TGCAGCGTTGAAACGACCGCGCACGGGCAGTTCTTC; CDR3aa: CSVETTAHGQFF; abundance: -; v_gene: TRBV29-1; d_gene: -; j_gene: TRBJ2-1
CDR3nt: TGCGCCAGCAGCCTCCAGGAGGGCATATCCTCTGAAGCTTTCTTT; CDR3aa: CASSLQEGISSEAFF; abundance: -; v_gene: TRBV4-1; d_gene: -; j_gene: TRBJ1-1
CDR3nt: TGTGCCAGCAGCCGCCCCGGGACAGCCGACGAGCAGTACTTC; CDR3aa: CASSRPGTADEQYF; abundance: many; v_gene: TRBV28; d_gene: TRBD1; j_gene: TRBJ2-7
CDR3nt: TGTGCCAGCAGCTTAGATCCAGGCCTTGAAGCTTTCTTT; CDR3aa: CASSLDPGLEAFF; abundance: few; v_gene: TRBV11-2; d_gene: -; j_gene: TRBJ1-1
CDR3nt: TGTGCCAGCAGGGACAGTTCTTTACGAGACACCGGGGAGCTGTTTTTT; CDR3aa: CASRDSSLRDTGELFF; abundance: few; v_gene: TRBV12-3/TRBV12-4; d_gene: -; j_gene: TRBJ2-2
CDR3nt: TGTGCCAGCAGCGGGCCTCTTTCACCCCTCCACTTT; CDR3aa: CASSGPLSPLHF; abundance: many; v_gene: TRBV7-6; d_gene: -; j_gene: TRBJ1-6
CDR3nt: TGTGCCTGGATCGCCGGGAGTGGGGAGGGGGAGCAGTACTTC; CDR3aa: CAWIAGSGEGEQYF; abundance: -; v_gene: TRBV30; d_gene: TRBD2; j_gene: TRBJ2-7
CDR3nt: TGTGCCAGCAGGGACGGGGGGGCTACCCATAATTCACCCCTCCACTTT; CDR3aa: CASRDGGATHNSPLHF; abundance: few; v_gene: TRBV2; d_gene: -; j_gene: TRBJ1-6
CDR3nt: TGTGCCAGCAGCCGGACAGGGGGCTTCGGGACCGGGGAGCTGTTTTTT; CDR3aa: CASSRTGGFGTGELFF; abundance: -; v_gene: TRBV14; d_gene: TRBD1; j_gene: TRBJ2-2
CDR3nt: TGTGCCAGCTGGGCCCCTTATAATTCACCCCTCCACTTT; CDR3aa: CASWAPYNSPLHF; abundance: few; v_gene: TRBV27; d_gene: -; j_gene: TRBJ1-6
CDR3nt: TGTGCCAGCAGCCCAGGTTCTTTTGCCTCTGAAGCTTTCTTT; CDR3aa: CASSPGSFASEAFF; abundance: few; v_gene: TRBV6-2/TRBV6-3; d_gene: -; j_gene: TRBJ1-1
CDR3nt: TGTGCCACCGGTGTAACAGGGCTAGGGGAGCAGTACTTC; CDR3aa: CATGVTGLGEQYF; abundance: -; v_gene: TRBV24-1; d_gene: -; j_gene: TRBJ2-7
CDR3nt: TGCGCCAGCAGCCAATCCAACACCAAGAACACTGAAGCTTTCTTT; CDR3aa: CASSQSNTKNTEAFF; abundance: many; v_gene: TRBV4-3; d_gene: -; j_gene: TRBJ1-1
CDR3nt: TGTGCCAGCAGCCAAGATCTGGGGGGGGCCGGGGAGACCCAGTACTTC; CDR3aa: CASSQDLGGAGETQYF; abundance: few; v_gene: TRBV3-1; d_gene: -; j_gene: TRBJ2-5
CDR3nt: TGTGCCAGCAGATTGGGGAATAGGGGTTTCGCTGGGGCCAACGTCCTGACTTTC; CDR3aa: CASRLGNRGFAGANVLTF; abundance: many; v_gene: TRBV6-2/TRBV6-3; d_gene: -; j_gene: TRBJ2-6
CDR3nt: TGTGCCAGCGACACAGGGGGCAGCACTGAAGCTTTCTTT; CDR3aa: CASDTGGSTEAFF; abundance: -; v_gene: TRBV28; d_gene: TRBD1; j_gene: TRBJ1-1
CDR3nt: TGTGCCAGCAGCTCACTTGGGGGCAATCAGCCCCAGCATTTT; CDR3aa: CASSSLGGNQPQHF; abundance: many; v_gene: TRBV7-2; d_gene: -; j_gene: TRBJ1-5
CDR3nt: TGTGCCAGCTGCCCCAGGACTTCCCTTTCCTACAATGAGCAGTTCTTC; CDR3aa: CASCPRTSLSYNEQFF; abundance: -; v_gene: TRBV7-9; d_gene: -; j_gene: TRBJ2-1
CDR3nt: TGTGCCAGCAGCCAAGATCTAGGAGGGGGCGTGGGGGAGCAGTACTTC; CDR3aa: CASSQDLGGGVGEQYF; abundance: -; v_gene: TRBV14; d_gene: -; j_gene: TRBJ2-7
CDR3nt: TGTGCCAGCAGCCGTAAGGGACTACGTCAGGTCACAGATACGCAGTATTTT; CDR3aa: CASSRKGLRQVTDTQYF; abundance: many; v_gene: TRBV5-4; d_gene: TRBD2; j_gene: TRBJ2-3
CDR3nt: TGTGCCAGCAGGGGGAGATCCGGGACTAGCCACACCGGGGAGCTGTTTTTT; CDR3aa: CASRGRSGTSHTGELFF; abundance: many; v_gene: TRBV6-6; d_gene: TRBD2; j_gene: TRBJ2-2
CDR3nt: TGTGCCACCGACAGGGGGGCCGCCTACGAGCAGTACTTC; CDR3aa: CATDRGAAYEQYF; abundance: many; v_gene: TRBV7-9; d_gene: TRBD1; j_gene: TRBJ2-7
CDR3nt: TGTGCCAGCAGTTTAGCCGAGGGGCGGGAAAAACTGTTTTTT; CDR3aa: CASSLAEGREKLFF; abundance: many; v_gene: TRBV12-3/TRBV12-4; d_gene: -; j_gene: TRBJ1-4
CDR3nt: TGTGCCTGCAGTGGCGGGACAGGGACTGAAGCTTTCTTT; CDR3aa: CACSGGTGTEAFF; abundance: -; v_gene: TRBV6-2/TRBV6-3; d_gene: TRBD1; j_gene: TRBJ1-1
CDR3nt: TGTGCCAGCAGCTCCTCTGGGGGAGGGACTGAAGCTTTCTTT; CDR3aa: CASSSSGGGTEAFF; abundance: many; v_gene: TRBV6-5; d_gene: -; j_gene: TRBJ1-1
CDR3nt: TGTGCCAGCAGCCAAGAATCAGGGTTCCCTGAAGCTTTCTTT; CDR3aa: CASSQESGFPEAFF; abundance: many; v_gene: TRBV14; d_gene: -; j_gene: TRBJ1-1
CDR3nt: TGTGCCAGCAGTGGTTTGGGACGAAATCAGCCCCAGCATTTT; CDR3aa: CASSGLGRNQPQHF; abundance: few; v_gene: TRBV27; d_gene: -; j_gene: TRBJ1-5
CDR3nt: TGTGCCAGCAGCTCAAGACTGGGCTCTGGGGCCAACGTCCTGACTTTC; CDR3aa: CASSSRLGSGANVLTF; abundance: many; v_gene: TRBV7-9; d_gene: -; j_gene: TRBJ2-6
CDR3nt: TGTGCCAGCAGCTTAGCAAGGAGGATGGCAGATACGCAGTATTTT; CDR3aa: CASSLARRMADTQYF; abundance: many; v_gene: TRBV7-2; d_gene: -; j_gene: TRBJ2-3
CDR3nt: TGTGCCAGCAGCCCGACGACCGGGGCAAACACTGAAGCTTTCTTT; CDR3aa: CASSPTTGANTEAFF; abundance: many; v_gene: TRBV7-9; d_gene: -; j_gene: TRBJ1-1
CDR3nt: TGCGCCAGCAGCCAAGATGCCGCCACCGCCTACGAGCAGTACTTC; CDR3aa: CASSQDAATAYEQYF; abundance: many; v_gene: TRBV4-3; d_gene: -; j_gene: TRBJ2-7
CDR3nt: TGTGCCAGTAGTTTAGCTAGCGGGGACTACGAGCAGTACTTC; CDR3aa: CASSLASGDYEQYF; abundance: many; v_gene: TRBV19; d_gene: TRBD2; j_gene: TRBJ2-7
CDR3nt: TGTGCCAGCAGCGCGTATCAGGGGGCAATTTCCTTAGAGACCCAGTACTTC; CDR3aa: CASSAYQGAISLETQYF; abundance: few; v_gene: TRBV11-2; d_gene: TRBD1; j_gene: TRBJ2-5
CDR3nt: TGTGCCAGCAGCTTGATCGGCGGGACAGTTGGTGACATTCAGTACTTC; CDR3aa: CASSLIGGTVGDIQYF; abundance: many; v_gene: TRBV7-9; d_gene: -; j_gene: TRBJ2-4
CDR3nt: TGTGCCAGTAGTACCCCCGGACAGCCCTTAGCCTACACAGATACGCAGTATTTT; CDR3aa: CASSTPGQPLAYTDTQYF; abundance: -; v_gene: TRBV19; d_gene: -; j_gene: TRBJ2-3
CDR3nt: TGTGCCAGCAGAGCGACACCTGAAGCTTTCTTT; CDR3aa: CASRATPEAFF; abundance: many; v_gene: TRBV7-9; d_gene: -; j_gene: TRBJ1-1
CDR3nt: TGCGCCAGCAGCCAAGATACTGGCGGGGTATACGAGCAGTACTTC; CDR3aa: CASSQDTGGVYEQYF; abundance: many; v_gene: TRBV4-3; d_gene: -; j_gene: TRBJ2-7
CDR3nt: TGTGCCAGCAGCGTATCAAACGGGAGCCCCACAGATACGCAGTATTTT; CDR3aa: CASSVSNGSPTDTQYF; abundance: many; v_gene: TRBV9; d_gene: -; j_gene: TRBJ2-3
CDR3nt: TGTGCCAGTAGTATGGGTTTGGGACAGTACAATGAGCAGTTCTTC; CDR3aa: CASSMGLGQYNEQFF; abundance: few; v_gene: TRBV19; d_gene: TRBD1; j_gene: TRBJ2-1
CDR3nt: TGTGCCTGGAGTGGGCTCCGGCTGACTAGCGGGAGTCTGTACGAGCAGTACTTC; CDR3aa: CAWSGLRLTSGSLYEQYF; abundance: many; v_gene: TRBV30; d_gene: TRBD2; j_gene: TRBJ2-7
CDR3nt: TGCAGTGCTAGGAAACAGGGGGACGCTGAAGCTTTCTTT; CDR3aa: CSARKQGDAEAFF; abundance: many; v_gene: TRBV20-1; d_gene: TRBD1; j_gene: TRBJ1-1
CDR3nt: TGTGCCAGCTCGCTCGGCCCTGAATACGAGCAGTACTTC; CDR3aa: CASSLGPEYEQYF; abundance: many; v_gene: TRBV5-1; d_gene: -; j_gene: TRBJ2-7
CDR3nt: TGTGCCACCAGCAGAGAAGAGGGGGGACCAAGTGTGGGTGAGCAGTTCTTC; CDR3aa: CATSREEGGPSVGEQFF; abundance: -; v_gene: TRBV15; d_gene: -; j_gene: TRBJ2-1
CDR3nt: TGTGCCAGCAGCCTGACAGGCGCTCGCACAGATACGCAGTATTTT; CDR3aa: CASSLTGARTDTQYF; abundance: many; v_gene: TRBV7-8; d_gene: -; j_gene: TRBJ2-3
CDR3nt: TGTGCCAGCAGTTTAAACCCCTGGGGCAATCAGCCCCAGCATTTT; CDR3aa: CASSLNPWGNQPQHF; abundance: many; v_gene: TRBV27; d_gene: -; j_gene: TRBJ1-5
CDR3nt: TGTGCCAGCAGCTCCGCCATCACAGATACGCAGTATTTT; CDR3aa: CASSSAITDTQYF; abundance: many; v_gene: TRBV12-3/TRBV12-4; d_gene: -; j_gene: TRBJ2-3
CDR3nt: TGTGCCAGCAGTTACGCTTCGCAGCAGCCCCAGCATTTT; CDR3aa: CASSYASQQPQHF; abundance: many; v_gene: TRBV27; d_gene: -; j_gene: TRBJ1-5